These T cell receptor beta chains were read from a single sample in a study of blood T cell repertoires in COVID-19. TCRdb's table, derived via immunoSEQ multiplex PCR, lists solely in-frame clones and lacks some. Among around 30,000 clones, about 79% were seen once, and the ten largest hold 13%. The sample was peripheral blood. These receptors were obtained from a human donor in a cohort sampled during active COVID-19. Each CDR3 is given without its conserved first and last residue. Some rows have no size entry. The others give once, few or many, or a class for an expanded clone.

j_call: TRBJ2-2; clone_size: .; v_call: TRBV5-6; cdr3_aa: ASRRTGNTGELF
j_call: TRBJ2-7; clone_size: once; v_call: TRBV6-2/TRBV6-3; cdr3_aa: ASSRPLVTGGTNEQY
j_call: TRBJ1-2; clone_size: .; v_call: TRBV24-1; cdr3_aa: ATSDSYGQGY
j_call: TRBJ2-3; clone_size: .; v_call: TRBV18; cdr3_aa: ASSPPPGEHTDTQY
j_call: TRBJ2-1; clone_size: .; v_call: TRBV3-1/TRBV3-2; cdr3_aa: ASSLPAGAYNEQF
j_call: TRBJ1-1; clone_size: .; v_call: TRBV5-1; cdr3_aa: ASSLRRENSEAF
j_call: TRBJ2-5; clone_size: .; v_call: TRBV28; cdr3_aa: ASRGDGTGEETQY
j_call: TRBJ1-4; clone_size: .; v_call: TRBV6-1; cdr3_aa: ASRDTGWDEKLF
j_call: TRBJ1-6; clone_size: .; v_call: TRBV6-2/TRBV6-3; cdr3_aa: ASSWGGSLH
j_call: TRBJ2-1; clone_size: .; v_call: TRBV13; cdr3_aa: ASRPRGGRNEQF
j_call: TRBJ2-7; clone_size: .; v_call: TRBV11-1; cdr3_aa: ASSSGTRHYEQY
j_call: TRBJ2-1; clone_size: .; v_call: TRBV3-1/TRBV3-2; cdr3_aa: ASSLDSTSSYNEQF
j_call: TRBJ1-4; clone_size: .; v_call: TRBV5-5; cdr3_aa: ASSLRGTNEKLF
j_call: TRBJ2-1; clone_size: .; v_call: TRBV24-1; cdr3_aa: ATSDPGTNEQF
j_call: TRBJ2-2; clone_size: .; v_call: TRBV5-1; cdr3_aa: ASSSAGHGELF
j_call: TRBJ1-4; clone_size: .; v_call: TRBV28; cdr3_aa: ASHPRLGANEKLF